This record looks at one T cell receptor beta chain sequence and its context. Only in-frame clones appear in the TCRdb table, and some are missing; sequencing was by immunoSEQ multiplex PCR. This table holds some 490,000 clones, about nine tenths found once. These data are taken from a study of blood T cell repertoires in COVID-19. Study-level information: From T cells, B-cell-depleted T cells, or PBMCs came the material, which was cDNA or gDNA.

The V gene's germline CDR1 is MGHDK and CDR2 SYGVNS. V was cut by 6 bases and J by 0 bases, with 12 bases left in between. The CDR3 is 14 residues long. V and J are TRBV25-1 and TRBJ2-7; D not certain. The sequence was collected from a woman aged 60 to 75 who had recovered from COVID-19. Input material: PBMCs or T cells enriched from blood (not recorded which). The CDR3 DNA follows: TGTGCCAGCAGCCCCAGGATCTCCTCCTACGAGCAGTACTTC. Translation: CASSPRISSYEQYF.